Listed here are 8 T cell receptor beta chains from one sample, sequenced in a study of shared clonotypes between healthy human individuals. Sequencing was performed with immunoSEQ multiplex PCR; in TCRdb, only in-frame clones are kept and a portion is missing. The data contain about 480,000 clones, over 60% of them seen just once; the ten biggest clones take up under 15%. The specimen sequenced was PBMCs. Receptors originate from a woman in her 40s in good health. Some clones in this sample may be carry-over from other donors' samples.

The chain carries TRBV7-3 and TRBJ2-6; the D is unclear. The CDR3 is 13 amino acids. Germline V gene sequence: CDR1 SGHTA, CDR2 FQGTGA. V gave up 6 bases and J gave up 3 bases, with 6 bases separating them. CDR3 protein: CASSWGGANVLTF. The DNA of the CDR3 is TGTGCCAGCAGTTGGGGTGGGGCCAACGTCCTGACTTTC.

This clone is a singleton in its sample. The V call is TRBV5-1, the J call TRBJ2-3, with TRBD2 matching 7 bases. The CDR3 is made up of 16 amino acids. CDR1 and CDR2 (germline): SGHRS, YFSETQ. V gave up 0 bases and J gave up 4 bases; unmatched junction bases: 8. The CDR3 sequence is CASSLGLLAGADTQYF. CDR3 nucleotides: TGCGCCAGCAGCTTGGGGTTACTGGCGGGGGCAGATACGCAGTATTTT.

This clone has only a few counts. V gene TRBV2 combines with J gene TRBJ2-2; no firm D call. Germline V gene lookup returns CDR1 SNHLY and CDR2 FYNNEI. The CDR3 covers 14 residues. Trimming stripped 8 bases from V and 0 bases from J, with 10 bases between. The CDR3 region is CASGGGANTGELFF. CDR3 coding DNA: TGTGCCAGCGGTGGTGGGGCGAACACCGGGGAGCTGTTTTTT.

This chain connects TRBV14 to TRBJ1-3; D remains unclear. This CDR3 contains 13 residues. The V gene's germline CDR1 is SGHDN and CDR2 FVKESK. V shed 4 bases and J shed 0 bases, with 4 bases lying between them. The CDR3 DNA sequence: TGTGCCAGCAGCCCCTTCTCTGGAAACACCATATATTTT. Amino acids: CASSPFSGNTIYF.

The V gene is TRBV27, the J gene TRBJ2-7; 7 bases match TRBD1. After removal of 6 bases from V and 0 bases from J, the junction contained 8 bases not matched to a gene. Germline V gives CDR1 MNHEY, CDR2 SMNVEV (reference sequence). The CDR3 has 15 amino acids. CDR3 amino acids: CASRRGGSSSYEQYF. Here the CDR3 DNA reads TGTGCCAGCAGAAGAGGGGGCTCGAGCTCCTACGAGCAGTACTTC.

The chain is built from TRBV28 and TRBJ1-4; 7 bases line up with TRBD1. This CDR3 is built from 14 residues. Trimming at V came to 8 bases and at J to 5 bases, leaving 8 bases not matched to a gene. Germline CDR1 is MDHEN and CDR2 is SYDVKM. CDR3 coding DNA: TGTGCCAGCTCCAGGGGACAGAAAAATGAAAAACTGTTTTTT. Translated: CASSRGQKNEKLFF.

The chain employs TRBV10-3 and TRBJ1-5; no definite D call. V lost 7 bases to trimming and J lost 1 base, with 11 bases between them. CDR3 length equals 14 residues. In germline, CDR1 is ENHRY, CDR2 SYGVKD. CDR3 DNA sequence: TGTGCCATCAACCCGACCGGGAGCAATCAGCCCCAGCATTTT. It translates to CAINPTGSNQPQHF.

The V and J genes are TRBV25-1 and TRBJ2-2; D is possibly TRBD1 (5 bases). V was cut by 4 bases and J by 7 bases, with 19 bases left in between. This CDR3 has 16 residues. Germline V gives CDR1 MGHDK, CDR2 SYGVNS. The CDR3 here is CASSAHPGRQHGELFF. The CDR3 coding sequence is TGTGCCAGCAGTGCTCACCCAGGGCGGCAGCACGGGGAGCTGTTTTTT.